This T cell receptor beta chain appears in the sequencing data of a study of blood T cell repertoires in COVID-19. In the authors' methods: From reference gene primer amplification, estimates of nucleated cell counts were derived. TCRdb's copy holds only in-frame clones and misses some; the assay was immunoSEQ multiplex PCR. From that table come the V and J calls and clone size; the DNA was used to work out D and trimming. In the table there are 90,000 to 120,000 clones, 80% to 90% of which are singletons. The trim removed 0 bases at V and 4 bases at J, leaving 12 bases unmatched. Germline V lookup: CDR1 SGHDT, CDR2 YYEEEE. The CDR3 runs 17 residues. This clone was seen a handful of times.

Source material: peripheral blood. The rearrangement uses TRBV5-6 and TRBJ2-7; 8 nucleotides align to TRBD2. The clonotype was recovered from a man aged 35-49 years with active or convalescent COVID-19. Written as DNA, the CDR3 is TGTGCCAGCAGCTTGGTCGCTAGCGGGTCGAACTCGTACGAGCAGTACTTC. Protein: CASSLVASGSNSYEQYF.